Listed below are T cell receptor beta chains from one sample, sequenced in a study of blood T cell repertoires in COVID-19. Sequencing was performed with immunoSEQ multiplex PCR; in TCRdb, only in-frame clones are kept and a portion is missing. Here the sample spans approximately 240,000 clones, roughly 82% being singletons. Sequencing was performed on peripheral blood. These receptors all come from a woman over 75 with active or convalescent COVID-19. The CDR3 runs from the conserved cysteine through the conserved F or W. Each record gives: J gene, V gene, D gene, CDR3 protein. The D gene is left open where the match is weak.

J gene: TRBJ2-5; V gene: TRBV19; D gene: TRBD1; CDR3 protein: CASSPRTGYETQYF
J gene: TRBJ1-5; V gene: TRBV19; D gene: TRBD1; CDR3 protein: CASSSLQGRGNQPQHF
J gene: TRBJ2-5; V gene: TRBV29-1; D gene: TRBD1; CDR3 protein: CSVVRDRGMETQYF
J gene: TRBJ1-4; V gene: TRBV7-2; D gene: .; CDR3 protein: CASSPLGRTDEKLFF
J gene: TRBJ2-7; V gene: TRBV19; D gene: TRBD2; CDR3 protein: CASSISGGGYEQYF
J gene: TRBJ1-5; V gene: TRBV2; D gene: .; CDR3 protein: CASSEARVFQPQHF
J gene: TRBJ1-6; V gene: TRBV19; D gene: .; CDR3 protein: CASSINPVGGSPLHF
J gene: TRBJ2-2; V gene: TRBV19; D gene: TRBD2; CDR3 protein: CASSTRLAGVENTGELFF
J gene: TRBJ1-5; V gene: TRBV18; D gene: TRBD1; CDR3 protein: CASSPSRGQGQPQHF
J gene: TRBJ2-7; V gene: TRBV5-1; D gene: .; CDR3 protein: CASSLTGQTYEQYF
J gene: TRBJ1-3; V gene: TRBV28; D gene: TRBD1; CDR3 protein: CASSSGQARFGDRSGNTIYF
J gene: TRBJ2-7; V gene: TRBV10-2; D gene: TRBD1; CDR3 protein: CASRQTGPYEQYF
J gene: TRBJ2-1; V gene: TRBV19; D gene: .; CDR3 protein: CASSIDAAASYNEQFF
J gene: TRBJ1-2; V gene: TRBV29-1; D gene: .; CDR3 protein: CSVLQGRGNYGYTF
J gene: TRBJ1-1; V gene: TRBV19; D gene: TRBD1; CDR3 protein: CASSRYGQGPNTEAFF
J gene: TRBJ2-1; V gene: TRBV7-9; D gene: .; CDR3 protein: CASSLAGQTYNEQFF
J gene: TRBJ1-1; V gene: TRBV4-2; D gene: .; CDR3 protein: CASSHGGQDDTEAFF
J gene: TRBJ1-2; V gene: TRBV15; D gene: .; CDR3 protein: CATSFDELGYTF
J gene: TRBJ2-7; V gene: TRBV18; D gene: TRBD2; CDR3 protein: CASSPLAGGSYEQYF
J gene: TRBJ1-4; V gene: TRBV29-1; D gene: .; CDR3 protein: CSVLPRSGEKLFF
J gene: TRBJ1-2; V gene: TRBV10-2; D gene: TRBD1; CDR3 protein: CASHDRGRNYGYTF
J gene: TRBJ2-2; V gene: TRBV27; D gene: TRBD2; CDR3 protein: CASSLFGLAGEGNTGELFF
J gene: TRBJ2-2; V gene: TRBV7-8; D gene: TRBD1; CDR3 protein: CASSLASETGFGTGELFF
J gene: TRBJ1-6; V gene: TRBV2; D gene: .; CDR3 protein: CASQDSYSPLHF
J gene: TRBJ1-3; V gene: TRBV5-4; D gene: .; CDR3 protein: CASSLAGRRSGNTIYF
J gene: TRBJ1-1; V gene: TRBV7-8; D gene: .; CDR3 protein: CASSLGGGLTEAFF
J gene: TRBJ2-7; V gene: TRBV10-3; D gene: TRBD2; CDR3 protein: CAISVGGGDEQYF
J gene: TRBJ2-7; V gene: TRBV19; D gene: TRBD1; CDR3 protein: CASRTGSYEQYF
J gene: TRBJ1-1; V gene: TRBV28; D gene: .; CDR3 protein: CASSPPNINTEAFF
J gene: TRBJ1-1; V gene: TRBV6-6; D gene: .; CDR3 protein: CAVQGQTNTEAFF
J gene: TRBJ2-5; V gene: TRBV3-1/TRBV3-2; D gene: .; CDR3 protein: CASSQDRGGIGKETQYF
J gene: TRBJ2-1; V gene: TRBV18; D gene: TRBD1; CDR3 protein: CASSQGGQGDFF
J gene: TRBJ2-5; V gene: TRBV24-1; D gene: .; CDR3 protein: CATSDPPSGKETQYF
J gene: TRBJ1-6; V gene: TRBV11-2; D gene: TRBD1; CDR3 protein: CASSAGQYNSPLHF
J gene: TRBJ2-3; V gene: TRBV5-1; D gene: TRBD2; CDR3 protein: CASSFHTSGTDTQYF
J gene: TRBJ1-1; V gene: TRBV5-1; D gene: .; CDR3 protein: CASSQNRANTEAFF
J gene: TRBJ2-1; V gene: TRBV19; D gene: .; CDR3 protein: CASRGRGYNEQFF
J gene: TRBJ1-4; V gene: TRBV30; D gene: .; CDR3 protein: CAWSVGTANEKLFF
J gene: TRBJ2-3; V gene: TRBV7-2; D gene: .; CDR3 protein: CASSLVVVYTDTQYF
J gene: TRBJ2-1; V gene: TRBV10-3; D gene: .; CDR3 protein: CAISEQGSYNEQFF
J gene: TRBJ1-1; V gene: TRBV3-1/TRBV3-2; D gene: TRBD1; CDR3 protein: CASTLGQVSTEAFF
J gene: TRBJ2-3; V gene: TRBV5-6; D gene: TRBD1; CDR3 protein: CASSPPTGVGTDTQYF
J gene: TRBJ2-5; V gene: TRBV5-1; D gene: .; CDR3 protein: CASSLAVGAQETQYF
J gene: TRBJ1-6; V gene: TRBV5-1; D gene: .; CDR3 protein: CASSPGQSSYNSPLHF
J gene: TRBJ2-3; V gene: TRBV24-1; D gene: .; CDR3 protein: CAASDLTGVGNTQYF